This entry lists 25 T cell receptor beta chains sequenced from one sample in a study of control samples from healthy donors and cancer patients. Assay used: immunoSEQ multiplex PCR; TCRdb lists only in-frame clones, some missing. The table lists 100,000 to 150,000 clones, more than 85% of them singletons. The sample taken for sequencing was blood. The receptor source for this set is a man younger than 30 in good health.

The chain employs TRBV5-1 and TRBJ1-1; weak D call: TRBD1 (6 bases). V was shortened by 4 bases and J by 5 bases, with 12 bases between the two germline ends. The CDR3 runs 13 residues. Per the germline V gene, CDR1 is SGHRS and CDR2 is YFSETQ. CDR3 residues: CASSQQGETEAFF. As DNA, the CDR3 is TGCGCCAGCAGCCAACAGGGTGAGACTGAAGCTTTCTTT.

The chain employs TRBV20-1 and TRBJ2-3, with TRBD1 matching over 8 bases. The CDR3 extends over 17 amino acids. V shed 3 bases and J 3 bases; nucleotides not matched to a gene: 14. CDR1 DFQATT and CDR2 SNEGSKA come from the germline V gene (reference sequence). The CDR3 DNA is TGCAGTGCTAGTCCACTCCAGGGACAGGTGTTTACAGATACGCAGTATTTT. It encodes CSASPLQGQVFTDTQYF.

The V and J genes are TRBV27 and TRBJ2-2; D might be TRBD2 (6 bases). This CDR3 has 16 amino acids. The V end lost 0 bases, the J end lost 6 bases, and 14 bases lay between the germline ends. CDR1 is MNHEY and CDR2 is SMNVEV in the germline V gene (reference sequence). The CDR3 coding sequence is TGTGCCAGCAGTTTATCGTGGCCGGGGGACGCCGGGGAGCTGTTTTTT. Translation gives CASSLSWPGDAGELFF.

This clone has only one observation. V and J are TRBV27 and TRBJ2-5; possibly TRBD1 or TRBD2 for D (5 bases each). From germline, CDR1 is MNHEY and CDR2 SMNVEV (reference sequence). The ends were cut back, 3 bases at V and 5 bases at J, with 13 bases in the middle. CDR3 size: 14 residues. The CDR3, as DNA: TGTGCCAGCAGTTTGTTGGGGGTTGCCGAGACCCAGTACTTC. Encoded protein: CASSLLGVAETQYF.

This chain connects TRBV27 to TRBJ2-6; D call uncertain. V lost 7 bases, J lost 0 bases, and 10 bases lay in between. The CDR3 is 15 residues long. Looked up from germline, CDR1 is MNHEY and CDR2 is SMNVEV (reference sequence). CDR3 DNA sequence: TGTGCCAGCACCCCGCGCGTCTCTGGGGCCAACGTCCTGACTTTC. This encodes CASTPRVSGANVLTF.

This chain uses TRBV7-3 with TRBJ2-3; 9 nucleotides align to TRBD2. The J segment lost 2 bases and the V segment lost 6 bases, leaving 6 bases of the junction unmatched. The CDR3 runs 15 residues. Germline loops: CDR1 SGHTA, CDR2 FQGTGA. The CDR3 reads CASRLTSGSTDTQYF. CDR3 nucleotide sequence: TGTGCCAGCAGGTTGACTAGCGGATCCACAGATACGCAGTATTTT.

The rearrangement joins TRBV7-9 to TRBJ2-2, with D possibly being TRBD1 (5 bases). The CDR3 length is 16 residues. The germline V and J ends were trimmed by 5 bases and 6 bases, with 19 bases remaining between them. Germline V gene data show CDR1 as SEHNR and CDR2 as FQNEAQ (reference sequence). In nucleotides, the CDR3 is TGTGCCAGCAGCCCCGACCAAAATTTCAGGGCCGGGGAGCTGTTTTTT. This translates into CASSPDQNFRAGELFF.

The V call is TRBV4-1, the J call TRBJ2-3; no definite D call. V was cut by 4 bases and J by 0 bases, with 14 bases left in between. This CDR3 spans 16 amino acids. Germline lookup yields CDR1 MGHRA and CDR2 YSYEKL. The CDR3 loop reads CASSLERATSTDTQYF. DNA for the CDR3: TGCGCCAGCAGCCTCGAGCGAGCCACTAGCACAGATACGCAGTATTTT.

J is TRBJ1-3 and V is TRBV28, with 7 bases aligning to TRBD1. The length of the CDR3 is 18 residues. With V trimmed by 3 bases and J by 4 bases, 15 bases remained unmatched. Germline CDR1 and CDR2: MDHEN and SYDVKM. DNA for the CDR3: TGTGCCAGCAGTTTGAAAAAGCTACCTGGGACAGAGGGAAACACCATATATTTT. Protein sequence: CASSLKKLPGTEGNTIYF.

V gene TRBV3-1 (or the pseudogene TRBV3-2) combines with J gene TRBJ1-1; no firm D call. With 1 base removed from V and 4 bases from J, the gap between germline ends came to 13 bases. The CDR3 spans 15 residues. Germline V gene sequence: CDR1 LGHDT, CDR2 YNNKEL (reference sequence). The CDR3 DNA reads TGTGCCAGCAGCCAAGGAAGGGTTCGGGGCACTGAAGCTTTCTTT. Translating gives CASSQGRVRGTEAFF.

The V gene is TRBV19, the J gene TRBJ2-1, with 10 bases aligning to TRBD2. This CDR3 has 17 residues. Germline values: CDR1 LNHDA, CDR2 SQIVND (reference sequence). V lost 2 bases, J lost 0 bases, and 4 bases stayed unmatched. The CDR3 DNA follows: TGTGCCAGTAGTATATTTACTAGCGGGGTCTCCTACAATGAGCAGTTCTTC. Protein: CASSIFTSGVSYNEQFF.

This clone was seen once. The CDR3 is CASSLGEGRRTNEQFF. CDR3 bases: TGTGCCAGCAGCTTGGGCGAGGGACGTAGAACGAATGAGCAGTTCTTC. The chain has TRBV5-4 and TRBJ2-1; TRBD1 or TRBD2 may be the D gene (5 bases each). Germline V CDR1 and CDR2: SGHNT, YYREEE (reference sequence). This CDR3 contains 16 residues. V dropped 0 bases and J dropped 7 bases, with 17 bases sitting between them.

The CDR3, as DNA: TGTGCCAGCAACCCGGGACAGGCGAACACCGGGGAGCTGTTTTTT. Translation: CASNPGQANTGELFF. J is TRBJ2-2 and V is TRBV3-1 (or the pseudogene TRBV3-2); the match to TRBD1 covers 8 bases. Trimming removed 7 bases from V and 0 bases from J; junction bases left unmatched: 4. CDR3 size: 15 residues. CDR1 is LGHDT, CDR2 YNNKEL, per germline (reference sequence).

The chain recombines TRBV29-1 with TRBJ2-7, with D possibly TRBD1 on 5 matching bases. Germline-derived CDR1 and CDR2 are SQVTM and ANQGSEA. The V end lost 6 bases, the J end lost 5 bases, and 17 bases lay between the germline ends. This CDR3 has 13 residues. The DNA for the CDR3 is TGCAGCGTGGGGCGGTCGCAGGGCCACGAGCAGTACTTC. It codes for CSVGRSQGHEQYF.

V gene TRBV5-1 combines with J gene TRBJ2-7; a possible D gene is TRBD2 (5 bases). Germline V lookup: CDR1 SGHRS, CDR2 YFSETQ. Trimming shortened V by 4 bases and J by 6 bases, and 8 bases separated the two germline ends. The CDR3 contains 11 residues. CDR3 residues: CASSGEGEQYF. The CDR3 coding sequence is TGCGCCAGCAGCGGTGAGGGCGAGCAGTACTTC.

The CDR3 reads CASRTGTFSYEQYF. The DNA for the CDR3 is TGTGCCAGCAGGACGGGGACCTTCTCCTACGAGCAGTACTTC. This rearrangement joins TRBV6-5 to TRBJ2-7; D may correspond to TRBD1 or TRBD2 (5 bases each). From germline, CDR1 is MNHEY and CDR2 SVGAGI. Trimming pared 6 bases from V and 0 bases from J, leaving 12 bases between. The CDR3 spans 14 residues.

The genes are TRBV27 and TRBJ1-2; TRBD1 is a possible D gene (6 bases). This CDR3 comprises 20 residues. Per the germline V gene, CDR1 is MNHEY and CDR2 is SMNVEV (reference sequence). Trimming stripped 6 bases from V and 1 base from J, with 30 bases between. CDR3 nucleotide sequence: TGTGCCAGCAGAGGCGTACGGGGGCCTCCATCCAAACAGGGTAACTATGGCTACACCTTC. Translated, it gives CASRGVRGPPSKQGNYGYTF.

This clone was detected once. The chain combines TRBV2 with TRBJ2-7; TRBD1 matches 9 bases. V shed 11 bases, J shed 12 bases, and the junction held 17 bases outside the gene matches. The V gene's germline CDR1 is SNHLY and CDR2 FYNNEI. The CDR3 is made up of 13 amino acids. DNA of the CDR3: TGTGCCTCCAGCCGGGACAGGGAATCGGGTCGGTACTTC. Its translation is CASSRDRESGRYF.

This clone was observed once. The rearrangement links TRBV3-1 (or the pseudogene TRBV3-2) to TRBJ2-5; 8 bases line up with TRBD2. The germline V gene has CDR1 LGHDT and CDR2 YNNKEL (reference sequence). The CDR3 covers 14 residues. V lost 3 bases, J lost 5 bases, and 5 bases stayed unmatched. Here the CDR3 reads CASSHPSGWETQYF. The CDR3 DNA reads TGTGCCAGCAGCCACCCTAGCGGGTGGGAGACCCAGTACTTC.

The chain couples TRBV27 to TRBJ2-3; TRBD1 matches 10 bases. Germline V gene sequence: CDR1 MNHEY, CDR2 SMNVEV (reference sequence). The CDR3 loop spans 17 amino acids. With 2 bases clipped from V and 3 bases from J, the junction kept 8 bases outside the gene matches. The CDR3 region is CASSLHVGQGLTDTQYF. CDR3 bases: TGTGCCAGCAGTTTACATGTGGGACAGGGGTTGACAGATACGCAGTATTTT.

This chain connects TRBV11-2 to TRBJ2-3, with TRBD2 matching over 7 bases. The CDR3 runs 18 residues. Trimming cost V 5 bases and J 2 bases; bases outside gene matches: 16. Germline CDR1 reads SGHAT; CDR2 reads FQNNGV. As DNA, the CDR3 is TGTGCCAGCAGCAACAACCTCGGACTAGATTTCCACACAGATACGCAGTATTTT. Protein product: CASSNNLGLDFHTDTQYF.

This chain uses TRBV2 with TRBJ2-5; D not certain. This CDR3 has 16 amino acids. Trimming removed 0 bases from V and 3 bases from J, with 14 bases in between. Germline V lookup: CDR1 SNHLY, CDR2 FYNNEI. CDR3 loop: CASSEALQCIKETQYF. The CDR3 nucleotides read TGTGCCAGCAGTGAAGCGCTTCAGTGTATAAAAGAGACCCAGTACTTC.

This chain links TRBV7-9 with TRBJ1-4; the D gene is possibly TRBD1 (6 bases). CDR1 SEHNR and CDR2 FQNEAQ come from the germline V gene (reference sequence). The CDR3 is 14 residues long. The V end was cut by 4 bases, the J end by 5 bases, with 11 bases between. The CDR3 DNA reads as TGTGCCAGCAGCTATACAGGGAACAATGAAAAACTGTTTTTT. Its protein product is CASSYTGNNEKLFF.

The J gene is TRBJ2-7, the V gene TRBV6-5; the D is unclear. Between the trimmed V and J ends, which lost 2 bases and 4 bases, there was a span of 12 bases. The length of the CDR3 is 14 residues. Per germline, CDR1 MNHEY and CDR2 SVGAGI. The CDR3 spells CASSYRGSPYEQYF. The CDR3 region has the DNA TGTGCCAGCAGTTACCGAGGCAGCCCGTACGAGCAGTACTTC.

The genes are TRBV27 and TRBJ2-3, with TRBD2 matching over 10 bases. The CDR3 has 16 amino acids. Germline CDR1 reads MNHEY; CDR2 reads SMNVEV (reference sequence). Trimming removed 7 bases from V and 5 bases from J; junction bases left unmatched: 12. The CDR3 sequence: CASKKEEREGGDTQYF. CDR3 DNA: TGTGCCAGCAAAAAAGAAGAGCGGGAGGGGGGAGATACGCAGTATTTT.